This TCR beta chain was retrieved from a study of cytomegalovirus exposure and HLA in healthy donors. The PCR ran on 60 Vbeta and 13 Jbeta primers. Here immunoSEQ multiplex PCR was the method, and the copy in TCRdb shows in-frame clones only, minus some. The table lists around 76,000 clones, 60% to 70% of them singletons. There are 14 residues in the CDR3. The ends lost 2 bases at V and 8 bases at J; junction bases unmatched: 11. Germline V gene sequence: CDR1 SQVTM, CDR2 ANQGSEA. The sequenced sample was PBMCs. The chain combines TRBV29-1 with TRBJ1-2, with TRBD1 identical over 7 bases. This clonotype was sampled from a man aged 35-49 years in good health and CMV-seropositive. CDR3 nucleotides: TGCAGCGTTGAACCGACAGGGCAATCGGGAGGCTACACCTTC. Its translation: CSVEPTGQSGGYTF.